A selection of T cell receptor beta chains follows, all from one sample in a study of blood T cell repertoires in COVID-19. Using immunoSEQ multiplex PCR, the repertoire was profiled, and TCRdb retains in-frame clones only, with some absent. The sample yields roughly 180,000 clones, roughly 88% seen once. Sequenced input: peripheral blood. The receptors here all came from a woman aged 25-40 years with acute or convalescent COVID-19. Each CDR3 is given with its conserved first and last residue. The order of the fields is clone size, J gene, D gene, V gene, CDR3 DNA, CDR3 protein. D genes are given only for firm matches. Size is omitted from some rows. Given values are once, few, many or a class for expanded clones.

once TRBJ1-5 NA TRBV6-5 TGTGCCAGTCGGGGTACAGTGAGCGCCCAGCCCCAGCATTTT CASRGTVSAQPQHF
NA TRBJ2-3 TRBD2 TRBV7-8 TGTGCCAGCAGCTCGCCTACTAGCGGGAGAATCAATACGCAGTATTTT CASSSPTSGRINTQYF
NA TRBJ2-1 NA TRBV12-3/TRBV12-4 TGTGCCAGCAGTTTAGTCGCCGGGTATGAGCAGTTCTTC CASSLVAGYEQFF
few TRBJ2-7 TRBD1 TRBV28 TGTGCCAGCACCCCAGGGGGGGGACAGGGGGTATACGAGCAGTACTTC CASTPGGGQGVYEQYF
NA TRBJ1-2 NA TRBV14 TGTGCCAGCCGAAACCTACCGAACTATGGCTACACCTTC CASRNLPNYGYTF
NA TRBJ2-1 TRBD2 TRBV3-1/TRBV3-2 TGTGCCAGCAGCCAAGTAGCGGGAGGGTACAATGAGCAGTTCTTC CASSQVAGGYNEQFF
once TRBJ1-2 NA TRBV5-5 TGTGCCAGCAGCTTGAGTCCTCAGTATGGCTACACCTTC CASSLSPQYGYTF
NA TRBJ2-7 NA TRBV2 TGTGCACTCGGCAGAGGGGGACCCTACGAGCAGTACTTC CALGRGGPYEQYF
NA TRBJ2-2 TRBD2 TRBV6-5 TGTGCCAGCAGGCAGTTGGGAGGGGACACCGGGGAGCTGTTTTTT CASRQLGGDTGELFF
NA TRBJ2-1 TRBD2 TRBV5-1 TGCGCCAGCAGCTTGGGGCTAGCGGGAGTTAATGAGCAGTTCTTC CASSLGLAGVNEQFF
NA TRBJ1-1 NA TRBV18 TGTGCCAGCTCACCGAGGCAGATGAACACTGAAGCTTTCTTT CASSPRQMNTEAFF
NA TRBJ2-1 NA TRBV24-1 TGTGCCACCAGTAAGGCCGGGGACTCCTACGCCAATGAGCAGTTCTTC CATSKAGDSYANEQFF
NA TRBJ2-7 NA TRBV9 TGTGCCAGCAGCCCCCAGGGTTACGAGCAGTACTTC CASSPQGYEQYF
NA TRBJ2-1 NA TRBV12-3/TRBV12-4 TGTGCCAGCAGTACAACAGGGTACAATGAGCAGTTCTTC CASSTTGYNEQFF
NA TRBJ1-1 TRBD1 TRBV5-1 TGCGCCAGCAGCTTGCAGGGGGCGGGAGTAGTATCCACTGAAGCTTTCTTT CASSLQGAGVVSTEAFF
many TRBJ1-1 NA TRBV10-3 TGTGCCATCAGTGAGTCGAGGCAGCCCCGGACTGAAGCTTTCTTT CAISESRQPRTEAFF
NA TRBJ2-3 TRBD1 TRBV7-9 TGTGCCAGCACCAGGACAGGAACAGATACGCAGTATTTT CASTRTGTDTQYF
NA TRBJ2-1 NA TRBV18 TGTGCCAGCGCCTGGACGCCGGGACTCCCAGCCAATGAGCAGTTCTTC CASAWTPGLPANEQFF
NA TRBJ1-1 NA TRBV7-2 TGTGCCAGCAGCCACGGCGGGGTTACTGAAGCTTTCTTT CASSHGGVTEAFF
NA TRBJ2-2 TRBD2 TRBV9 TGTGCCAGCAGCGTAGGTAGTGGACTAGCGGGAGAAACCGGGGAGCTGTTTTTT CASSVGSGLAGETGELFF
once TRBJ2-3 NA TRBV5-1 TGCGCCAGCAGCCCGGGACTGGAGAGGGGCACAGATACGCAGTATTTT CASSPGLERGTDTQYF
NA TRBJ2-3 TRBD1 TRBV19 TGTGCCAGTAGTATAAGGGTGTTGTCGACAGGGGATACGCAGTATTTT CASSIRVLSTGDTQYF
NA TRBJ2-5 TRBD2 TRBV10-1 TGCGCCAGCAGTGAGGGGACTAGCGGTAAAGAGACCCAGTACTTC CASSEGTSGKETQYF
NA TRBJ2-2 NA TRBV9 TGTGCCAGCAGCGTAGGGCTAGAACCCGGGGAGCTGTTTTTT CASSVGLEPGELFF
NA TRBJ2-7 TRBD1 TRBV5-4 TGTGCCAGCTCGGGACAGGGGGCGAACGAGCAGTACTTC CASSGQGANEQYF
NA TRBJ1-6 TRBD1 TRBV2 TGTGCCAGTACCGGGACAGAGAATTCACCCCTCCACTTT CASTGTENSPLHF
once TRBJ2-5 TRBD1 TRBV18 TGTGCCAGCTCGACTTCCTTGACAGGGGGCCAAGAGACCCAGTACTTC CASSTSLTGGQETQYF
once TRBJ2-7 NA TRBV5-1 TGCGCCAGCAGCTTGGCCGCCCCCCCGGTGAGCTACGAGCAGTACTTC CASSLAAPPVSYEQYF
NA TRBJ1-6 NA TRBV4-1 TGCGCCAGCAGCCGCTGGACAGATAATAATTCACCCCTCCACTTT CASSRWTDNNSPLHF
NA TRBJ2-1 NA TRBV7-9 TGTGCCAGCAGCCCATTGGAGCTAATCTACAATGAGCAGTTCTTC CASSPLELIYNEQFF
once TRBJ2-7 NA TRBV6-5 TGTGCCAGCAGTTACGGCCGTGAGCAGTACTTC CASSYGREQYF
once TRBJ2-2 TRBD2 TRBV5-8 TGTGCCAGCAGCCCACCTAGCGGGAGGGCCCACACCGGGGAGCTGTTTTTT CASSPPSGRAHTGELFF
few TRBJ2-5 NA TRBV5-1 TGCGCCAGCAGCTTTACTTCCACCCTAGAGACCCAGTACTTC CASSFTSTLETQYF
NA TRBJ2-7 NA TRBV15 TGTGCCACCAGCAGAGATATTCGCTACGAGCAGTACTTC CATSRDIRYEQYF
NA TRBJ2-1 TRBD1 TRBV30 TGTGCCTGGAGTGTTTTGGTAGCTTTAGGACAGGGGGTGGGGAATGAGCAGTTCTTC CAWSVLVALGQGVGNEQFF
NA TRBJ2-3 NA TRBV10-3 TGTGCCATCAGGGACGGGAGTGGTAGCACAGATACGCAGTATTTT CAIRDGSGSTDTQYF
NA TRBJ2-5 NA TRBV11-1 TGTGCCAGCAGCTTAGACCTCCGTTCGGGAGAAGAGACCCAGTACTTC CASSLDLRSGEETQYF
NA TRBJ2-3 NA TRBV6-5 TGTGCCAGCAGTTACTCTGGCCAGGGCGGAGATACGCAGTATTTT CASSYSGQGGDTQYF
once TRBJ1-3 NA TRBV18 TGTGCCAGCTCACCGGCGGGGGGTTCGAGAAACACCATATATTTT CASSPAGGSRNTIYF
NA TRBJ2-7 TRBD1 TRBV30 TGTGCCTGGAGTTCCGGGACAGGGGACTACGAGCAGTACTTC CAWSSGTGDYEQYF
once TRBJ2-3 TRBD2 TRBV2 TGTGCCAGCAGTTTTGGGCTAGCGGGAGGTGCAGATACGCAGTATTTT CASSFGLAGGADTQYF
NA TRBJ1-1 NA TRBV19 TGTGCCAGTAGTATTACCCCTGTTCAGGTCCCCACTGAAGCTTTCTTT CASSITPVQVPTEAFF
once TRBJ2-1 TRBD2 TRBV9 TGTGCCAGCAGCGTAGCTACGGGGGGGACCACATCAAATGAGCAGTTCTTC CASSVATGGTTSNEQFF
NA TRBJ1-1 NA TRBV5-1 TGCGCCAGCAGACCGATCGGAACGGAGACTGAAGCTTTCTTT CASRPIGTETEAFF
NA TRBJ1-6 NA TRBV21-1 TGTGCCAGCAGCATAGACATTTCATTT CASSIDISF
NA TRBJ2-1 NA TRBV6-1 TGTGCCAGCAGTGAACTCGTTGAGCAGTTCTTC CASSELVEQFF
NA TRBJ2-7 NA TRBV3-1/TRBV3-2 TGTGCCAGCAGCCAAGAACTCTACGAGCAGTACTTC CASSQELYEQYF
NA TRBJ1-5 TRBD1 TRBV28 TGTGCCAGCGATTACGGTCGGGACAGCCAGCATTTT CASDYGRDSQHF
NA TRBJ2-2 NA TRBV4-1 TGCGCCAGCAGCCAGAACGCTAGGAACACCGGGGAGCTGTTTTTT CASSQNARNTGELFF
NA TRBJ2-7 NA TRBV5-1 TGCGCCAGCAGCTTTGGAGACTACGAGCAGTACTTC CASSFGDYEQYF
NA TRBJ2-2 TRBD2 TRBV19 TGTGCCAGTAACCTACTAGCGGGAGGCCGCACCGGGGAGCTGTTTTTT CASNLLAGGRTGELFF
NA TRBJ2-7 NA TRBV20-1 TGCAGTGCTAGTCCCGCGGACGAGCAGTACTTC CSASPADEQYF
NA TRBJ2-2 TRBD2 TRBV10-3 TGTGCCATCAGTGAGTCGATTGGGACTAGCATAGGGGAGCTGTTTTTT CAISESIGTSIGELFF